The T cell receptor (beta chain) under discussion was sequenced for a study of T cell responses to AZD1222 COVID-19 vaccine. Trimming left V 3 bases short and J 9 bases short, with 19 bases between. Germline assignment: CDR1 SGHNT and CDR2 YYREEE (reference sequence). The CDR3 length is 15 residues. As regards this clone: Antigen: not known.

Regarding the study as a whole: Spike was spanned by vaccine-associated CD4 TCRs, which were dominant at 160-218 and 743-854.

Sequenced by immunoSEQ multiplex PCR; TCRdb stores in-frame clones only, minus some. The sample shows approximately 110,000 clones, roughly 89% of them seen only once. The chain recombines TRBV5-4 with TRBJ2-4; D remains unclear. The specimen comprised peripheral blood, sampled 28 days after the second AZD1222 dose. The sequence was collected from an adult who received the AZD1222 COVID-19 vaccine. CDR3 protein: CASSSLSSAPIIQYF. CDR3 nucleotides: TGTGCCAGCAGCTCGTTGAGTAGTGCACCTATCATTCAGTACTTC. Full variable domain (remainder filled in from reference TRBV5-4 and TRBJ2-4): ETGVTQSPTHLIKTRGQQVTLRCSSQSGHNTVSWYQQALGQGPQFIFQYYREEENGRGNFPPRFSGLQFPNYSSELNVNALELDDSALYLCASSSLSSAPIIQYFGAGTRLSVL.